Detailed here is one T cell receptor (beta chain). One junction end disagrees with the germline gene, perhaps due to a read error. TCRdb ran MiXCR on the PCR reads and lists one entry per CDR3 protein. The sample lists 16,000 or so distinct CDR3 sequences, roughly 51% occurring once. The sample belongs to a study of CD4 and CD8 cells across lung adenocarcinoma regions. The CDR3 totals 16 residues. Per the germline V gene, CDR1 is MNHNS and CDR2 is SASEGT. The chain has TRBV6-1 and TRBJ2-3; 8 bases fit TRBD2. The TCR was taken from a female donor with lung adenocarcinoma. The CD4 and CD8 labels of this study may be unreliable. Sequencing used CD8+ T cells from the center of a lung tumor. The CDR3 region has the DNA TGTGCCAGCTCGGGGGCCAGCGGGAGTGACCAAGATACGCAGTACTTT. It codes for CASSGASGSDQDTQYF.